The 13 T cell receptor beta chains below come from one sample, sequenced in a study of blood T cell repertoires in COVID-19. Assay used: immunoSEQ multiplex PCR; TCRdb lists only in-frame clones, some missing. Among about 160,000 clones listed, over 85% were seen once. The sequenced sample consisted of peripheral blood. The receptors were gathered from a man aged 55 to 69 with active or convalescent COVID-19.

This chain's CDR3 is CASRRGEVSVKTQYF. In DNA form, the CDR3 reads TGTGCCAGCAGGCGAGGGGAGGTGTCGGTAAAGACCCAGTACTTC. This rearrangement joins TRBV28 to TRBJ2-5; a weak D match, TRBD2 (6 bases). The germline gives CDR1 MDHEN, CDR2 SYDVKM. V was trimmed by 6 bases and J by 6 bases, leaving 20 bases between them. This CDR3 contains 15 residues.

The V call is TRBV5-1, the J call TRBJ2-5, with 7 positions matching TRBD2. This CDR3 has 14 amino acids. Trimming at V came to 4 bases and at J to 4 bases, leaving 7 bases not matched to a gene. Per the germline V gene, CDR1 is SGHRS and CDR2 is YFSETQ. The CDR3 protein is CASSPDPGGETQYF. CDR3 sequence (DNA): TGCGCCAGCAGCCCGGATCCGGGAGGAGAGACCCAGTACTTC.

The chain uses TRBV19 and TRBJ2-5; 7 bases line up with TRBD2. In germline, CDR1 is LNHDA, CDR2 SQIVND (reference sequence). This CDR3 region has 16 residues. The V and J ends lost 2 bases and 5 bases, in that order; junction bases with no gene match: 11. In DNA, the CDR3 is TGTGCCAGTAGTATAAGTGTGACGGGAGGAGGGGAGACCCAGTACTTC. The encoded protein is CASSISVTGGGETQYF.

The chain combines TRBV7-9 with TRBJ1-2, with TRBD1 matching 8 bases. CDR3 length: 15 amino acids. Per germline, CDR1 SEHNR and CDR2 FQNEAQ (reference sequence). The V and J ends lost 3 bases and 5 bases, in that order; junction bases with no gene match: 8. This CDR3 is CASSLAGGTGYGYTF. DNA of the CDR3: TGTGCCAGCAGCTTGGCAGGGGGCACTGGATATGGCTACACCTTC.

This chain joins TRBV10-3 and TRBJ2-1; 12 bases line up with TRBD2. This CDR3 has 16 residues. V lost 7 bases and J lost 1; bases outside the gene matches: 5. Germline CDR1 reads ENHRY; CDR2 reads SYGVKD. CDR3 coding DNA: TGTGCCATCAAAGGGACTAGCGGGCTTTCCTACAATGAGCAGTTCTTC. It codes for CAIKGTSGLSYNEQFF.

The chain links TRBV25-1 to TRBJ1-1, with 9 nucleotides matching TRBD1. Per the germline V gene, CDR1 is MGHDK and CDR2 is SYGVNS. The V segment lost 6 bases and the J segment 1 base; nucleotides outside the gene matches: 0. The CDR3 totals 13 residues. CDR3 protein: CASRGQGNTEAFF. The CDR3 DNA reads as TGTGCCAGCAGGGGACAGGGGAACACTGAAGCTTTCTTT.

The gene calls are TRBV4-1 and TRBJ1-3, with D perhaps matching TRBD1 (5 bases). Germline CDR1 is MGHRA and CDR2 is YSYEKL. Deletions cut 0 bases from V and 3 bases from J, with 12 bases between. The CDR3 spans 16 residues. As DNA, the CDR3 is TGCGCCAGCAGCCAAGATCCAACGACAGTTGGAAACACCATATATTTT. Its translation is CASSQDPTTVGNTIYF.

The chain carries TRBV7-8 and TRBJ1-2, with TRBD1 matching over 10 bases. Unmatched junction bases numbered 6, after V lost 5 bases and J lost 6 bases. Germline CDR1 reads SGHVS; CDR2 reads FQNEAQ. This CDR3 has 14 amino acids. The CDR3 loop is CASSVGTGVHGYTF. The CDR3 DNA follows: TGTGCCAGCAGCGTCGGGACAGGGGTTCATGGCTACACCTTC.

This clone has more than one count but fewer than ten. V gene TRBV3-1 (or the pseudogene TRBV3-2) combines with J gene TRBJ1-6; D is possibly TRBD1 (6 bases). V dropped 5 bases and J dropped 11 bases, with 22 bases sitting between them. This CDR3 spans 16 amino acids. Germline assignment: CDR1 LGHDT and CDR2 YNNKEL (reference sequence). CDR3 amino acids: CASSTLSGTSVTPLHF. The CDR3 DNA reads TGTGCCAGCAGCACTCTGTCCGGGACATCCGTAACACCCCTCCACTTT.

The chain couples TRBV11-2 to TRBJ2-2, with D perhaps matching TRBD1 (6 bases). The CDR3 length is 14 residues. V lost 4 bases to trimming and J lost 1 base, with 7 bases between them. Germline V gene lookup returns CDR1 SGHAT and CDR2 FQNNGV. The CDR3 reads CASSSQGNTGELFF. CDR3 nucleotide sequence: TGTGCCAGCAGCTCACAGGGGAACACCGGGGAGCTGTTTTTT.

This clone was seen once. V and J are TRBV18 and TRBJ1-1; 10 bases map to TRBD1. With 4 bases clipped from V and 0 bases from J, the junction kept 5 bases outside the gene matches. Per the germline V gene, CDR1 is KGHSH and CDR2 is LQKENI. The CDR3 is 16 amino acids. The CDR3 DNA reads TGTGCCAGCTCACACGGGACAGGGGTGATGAACACTGAAGCTTTCTTT. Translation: CASSHGTGVMNTEAFF.

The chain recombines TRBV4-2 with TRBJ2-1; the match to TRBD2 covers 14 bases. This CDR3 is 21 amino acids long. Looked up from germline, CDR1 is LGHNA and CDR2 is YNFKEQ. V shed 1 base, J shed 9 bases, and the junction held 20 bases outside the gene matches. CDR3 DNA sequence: TGTGCCAGCAGCCAAGTTTTGGGGAGGGGACTAGCGGGAGTTTCGTACGGTGAGCAGTTCTTC. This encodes CASSQVLGRGLAGVSYGEQFF.

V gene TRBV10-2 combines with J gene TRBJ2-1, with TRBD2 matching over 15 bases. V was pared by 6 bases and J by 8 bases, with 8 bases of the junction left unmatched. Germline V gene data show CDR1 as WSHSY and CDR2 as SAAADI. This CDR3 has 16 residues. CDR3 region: CASSRTSGRDQDEQFF. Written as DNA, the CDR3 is TGCGCCAGCAGCAGGACTAGCGGGAGGGATCAAGATGAGCAGTTCTTC.